This T cell receptor (beta chain) was documented in a study of control samples from healthy donors and cancer patients. Clones were sequenced by immunoSEQ multiplex PCR, and TCRdb holds only the in-frame ones, with some missing. The table lists 150,000 or so clones, 75% to 95% of them singletons. CDR1 SQVTM and CDR2 ANQGSEA come from the germline V gene. With 7 bases removed from V and 6 bases from J, the gap between germline ends came to 18 bases. The CDR3 is 13 residues long. The receptor's source is a man between 35 and 55 years old in good health. The rearrangement joins TRBV29-1 to TRBJ1-1, with a possible D match to TRBD1 (6 bases). The sequenced sample consisted of blood. The CDR3 region has the DNA TGCAGCGGACTGGACAGCCAGAGGGCTGAAGCTTTCTTT. Protein sequence: CSGLDSQRAEAFF.